The rows below give T cell receptor beta chains drawn from one sample of a study of monozygotic twins with inflammatory bowel disease. TCRdb reprocessed the 5' RACE reads, with one entry per CDR3 protein and no DNA. Across 300,000 to 400,000 distinct CDR3 sequences, the top ten clones capture 2% to 2.5% of the sample. The specimen was blood. The receptor set was obtained from a human donor with ulcerative colitis or Crohn's disease, or a healthy co-twin of an affected twin (not recorded which). Both conserved end residues are part of each CDR3.

TRBJ1-5,TRBV5-6,CASSLGQARRFSNQPQHF
TRBJ2-7,TRBV10-3,CAMPEDRVMYEQYF
TRBJ2-5,TRBV28,CASRAGGEKTQYF
TRBJ2-7,TRBV5-1,CASSFRQGAYEQYF
TRBJ1-4,TRBV4-3,CASSQGGGDGEKLFF
TRBJ1-1,TRBV20-1,CSARPLFEAFF
TRBJ1-5,TRBV10-3,CAISEQIQPQHF
TRBJ2-4,TRBV20-1,CSAPRQGRNIQYF
TRBJ2-7,TRBV6-5,CASSYSEWLDRAYEQYF
TRBJ1-5,TRBV27,CASRPRDNQPQHF
TRBJ2-2,TRBV5-1,CASSQSTGSTGELFF
TRBJ2-1,TRBV7-3,CASSLRTRNYNEQFF
TRBJ2-1,TRBV6-1,CASSAMSYNEQFF
TRBJ2-5,TRBV4-1,CASSQGVRGRGTQYF
TRBJ2-5,TRBV7-2,CASSSTSASYETQYF
TRBJ1-6,TRBV10-3,CATHNGGDSPLHF
TRBJ1-3,TRBV20-1,CSASVTGQGLFGLSGNTIYF
TRBJ1-1,TRBV5-1,CASSSYVMGQAFF
TRBJ2-3,TRBV7-1,CASSSPSHSPALDGQPHTDTQYF
TRBJ1-1,TRBV13,CASSLLGLMNTEAFF
TRBJ2-2,TRBV5-1,CASSLEAAGELFF
TRBJ1-6,TRBV11-2,CASSLDPGQSPLHF
TRBJ2-5,TRBV7-9,CAARGGASGETQYF
TRBJ2-1,TRBV20-1,CSALDRRGGAYNEQFF
TRBJ1-1,TRBV30,CARRLDRGMNTEAFF
TRBJ2-3,TRBV20-1,CSALGLTDTQYF
TRBJ2-7,TRBV28,CASSWSGAAYEQYF
TRBJ2-1,TRBV11-2,CASKPGGSYNEQFF
TRBJ2-7,TRBV12-3/TRBV12-4,CASSPHLYEQYF
TRBJ2-7,TRBV11-2,CASSGSPLKSSYEQYF
TRBJ2-3,TRBV12-3/TRBV12-4,CASSPSLRASTDTQYF
TRBJ1-2,TRBV29-1,CSVEPLQTGGDYGYTF
TRBJ2-3,TRBV18,CASSSAGGSLPDTQYF
TRBJ2-5,TRBV7-9,CASSLVQGIETQYF
TRBJ1-1,TRBV6-6,CASSYRTNTEAFF
TRBJ2-7,TRBV10-3,CAISELFGGRYF
TRBJ2-1,TRBV5-4,CASSPKKGGLAYNEQFF
TRBJ2-5,TRBV5-1,CASSLVNGEETQYF
TRBJ2-7,TRBV4-1,CASSLLVSLGEQYF
TRBJ1-5,TRBV5-5,CASSLGQSPEGGQPQHF
TRBJ2-5,TRBV5-1,CASSSTGPQETQYF
TRBJ2-1,TRBV10-3,CAISERDSGPSGQFF
TRBJ2-3,TRBV4-3,CASSQSTAGGGRTQYF
TRBJ2-5,TRBV12-3/TRBV12-4,CASSQQGLETQYF
TRBJ2-5,TRBV7-9,CASSYPLGGGEETQYF
TRBJ1-2,TRBV5-1,CASSQGHSPYGYTF